Listed here are 17 T cell receptor beta chains from one sample, sequenced in a study of T cells in localized non-small cell lung cancer. Some clones are missing from TCRdb's copy, which holds only in-frame ones; the method was immunoSEQ multiplex PCR. The sample lists about 2,600 clones, approximately 22% occurring once. Here the sequenced sample was lung tumor tissue, taken before any cancer treatment. The receptors originated from a man aged 35 to 69 with stage II lung adenocarcinoma.

The rearrangement links TRBV2 to TRBJ2-1; no definite D call. The CDR3 spans 12 residues. Germline CDR1 reads SNHLY; CDR2 reads FYNNEI. The ends were cut back, 1 base at V and 8 bases at J, with 6 bases in the middle. The CDR3 nucleotides read TGTGCCAGCAGTGAAGGTTCTTATGAGCAGTTCTTC. This encodes CASSEGSYEQFF.

This clone qualifies as medium-sized (0.01 to 0.1%). The chain joins TRBV11-3 to TRBJ2-1; D gene ambiguous. Germline CDR1 is SGHNT and CDR2 is YENEEA. Trimming took off 0 bases at V and 1 base at J, with 7 bases between the two ends. This CDR3 has 15 amino acids. The CDR3 is CASSLDDTSYNEQFF. For the CDR3, the DNA is TGTGCCAGCAGCTTAGATGACACTTCCTACAATGAGCAGTTCTTC. Looking up the rest from reference TRBV11-3 and TRBJ2-1 gives the full variable domain: EAGVVQSPRYKIIEKKQPVAFWCNPISGHNTLYWYLQNLGQGPELLIRYENEEAVDDSQLPKDRFSAERLKGVDSTLKIQPAELGDSAVYLCASSLDDTSYNEQFFGPGTRLTVL.

This clone is judged medium-sized. The chain links TRBV4-1 to TRBJ2-1, with 7 bases matching TRBD1. The CDR3 totals 13 residues. The V segment lost 0 bases and the J segment 15 bases; nucleotides outside the gene matches: 8. Looked up from germline, CDR1 is MGHRA and CDR2 is YSYEKL. The CDR3 loop is CASSQEDLTGLFF. The CDR3 DNA reads as TGCGCCAGCAGCCAAGAAGACTTGACAGGGCTGTTCTTC.

This clone counts as medium-sized. V and J are TRBV9 and TRBJ1-4; 7 bases map to TRBD1. Losses at the gene ends were 0 bases for V and 8 bases for J; bases not matched to a gene: 7. Germline CDR1 reads SGDLS; CDR2 reads YYNGEE. This CDR3 region has 15 residues. The CDR3 DNA sequence: TGTGCCAGCAGCGTAGAGGGGGCGGTTGGAGAAAAACTGTTTTTT. This codes for CASSVEGAVGEKLFF.

The sample holds a few counts of this clone. The rearrangement links TRBV11-3 to TRBJ2-1; 10 bases are shared with TRBD1. CDR1 is SGHNT, CDR2 YENEEA, per germline. The ends lost 5 bases at V and 5 bases at J; junction bases unmatched: 9. This CDR3 contains 16 residues. CDR3 loop: CASSQAGQGRNNEQFF. The CDR3 DNA reads as TGTGCCAGCAGCCAAGCGGGACAGGGGCGAAACAATGAGCAGTTCTTC.

The rearrangement joins TRBV19 to TRBJ1-4, with 8 bases matching TRBD1. CDR1 is LNHDA and CDR2 is SQIVND in the germline V gene (reference sequence). V trimming: 7 bases; J trimming: 7 bases; junction bases outside the gene matches: 8. The CDR3 is 14 amino acids. CDR3 sequence reads: CASKSGGSGEKLFF. The CDR3 nucleotides are TGTGCCAGTAAGTCAGGGGGCAGCGGTGAAAAACTGTTTTTT.

This rearrangement joins TRBV6-8 to TRBJ2-7; D may be TRBD2 (6 bases). Trimming took off 10 bases at V and 0 bases at J, with 10 bases between the two ends. CDR1 and CDR2 (germline): MNHGY, SAAAGT. There are 12 residues in the CDR3. The CDR3 region is CAISGSSYEQYF. The CDR3 DNA reads TGTGCCATTAGCGGCAGCTCCTACGAGCAGTACTTC.

The rearrangement joins TRBV18 to TRBJ2-7, with 8 bases matching TRBD1. The V gene's germline CDR1 is KGHSH and CDR2 LQKENI. Trimming at V came to 3 bases and at J to 6 bases, leaving 4 bases not matched to a gene. The CDR3 covers 13 residues. CDR3 amino acids: CASSPTGDGEQYF. The CDR3 DNA reads as TGTGCCAGCTCACCGACAGGGGACGGCGAGCAGTACTTC.

This rearrangement joins TRBV6-8 to TRBJ2-2; D gene uncertain. Trimming removed 8 bases at V and 4 bases at J, with 14 bases between. CDR1 and CDR2 from the germline V gene are MNHGY and SAAAGT. CDR3 length: 14 amino acids. CDR3 DNA: TGTGCCAGCTCCGAAGCACTGTTCACCGGGGAGCTGTTTTTT. Its translation: CASSEALFTGELFF.

This chain connects TRBV5-1 to TRBJ1-1; D call uncertain. Trimming cost V 4 bases and J 2 bases, with 12 bases left between them. From germline, CDR1 is SGHRS and CDR2 YFSETQ. There are 14 residues in the CDR3. The CDR3 here is CASSVGGLNTEAFF. Written as DNA, the CDR3 is TGCGCCAGCAGCGTAGGAGGGCTCAACACTGAAGCTTTCTTT.

This clone showed up just a few times. The chain has TRBV6-8 and TRBJ1-5; D is ambiguous. Looked up from germline, CDR1 is MNHGY and CDR2 is SAAAGT. V lost 6 bases to trimming and J lost 0 bases, with 12 bases between them. CDR3 length: 15 residues. The CDR3 sequence is CASSPRLNSNQPQHF. In DNA form, the CDR3 reads TGTGCCAGCAGCCCGCGGCTAAATAGCAATCAGCCCCAGCATTTT.

The chain carries TRBV9 and TRBJ2-3, with a tentative D call TRBD2 (6 bases). Trimming removed 0 bases from V and 5 bases from J, with 13 bases in between. The CDR3 sequence is 15 residues long. In germline, CDR1 is SGDLS, CDR2 YYNGEE. For the CDR3, the DNA is TGTGCCAGCAGCGTAGCGGGGAGGAGTCGAGATACGCAGTATTTT. Translating gives CASSVAGRSRDTQYF.

This clone has more than one count but fewer than ten. This chain uses TRBV11-3 with TRBJ2-7; TRBD1 or TRBD2 may be the D gene (6 bases each). Germline-derived CDR1 and CDR2 are SGHNT and YENEEA. The ends were cut back, 5 bases at V and 0 bases at J, with 11 bases in the middle. This CDR3 region has 14 residues. In DNA form, the CDR3 reads TGTGCCAGCAGCCAAGGAGGGGGCTCCTACGAGCAGTACTTC. Its protein product is CASSQGGGSYEQYF.

The rearrangement joins TRBV15 to TRBJ2-2; no clear D. The CDR3 has 16 amino acids. Germline V lookup: CDR1 LNHNV, CDR2 YYDKDF (reference sequence). The germline V and J ends were trimmed by 0 bases and 2 bases, with 10 bases remaining between them. CDR3 DNA sequence: TGTGCCACCAGCAGAGATCGTCGGAGTAACACCGGGGAGCTGTTTTTT. It codes for CATSRDRRSNTGELFF.

This clone has more than one count but fewer than ten. The chain has TRBV9 and TRBJ1-1, with D possibly TRBD1 on 5 matching bases. The germline V gene has CDR1 SGDLS and CDR2 YYNGEE. Trimming took off 4 bases at V and 4 bases at J, with 8 bases between the two ends. The CDR3 runs to 12 residues. The CDR3 nucleotides read TGTGCCAGCAGCAAAGGGACCACTGAAGCTTTCTTT. Translating it yields CASSKGTTEAFF.

This clone was counted only a few times. This sequence joins TRBV11-3 and TRBJ2-1, with 10 bases that match TRBD2. The germline V gene has CDR1 SGHNT and CDR2 YENEEA. The length of the CDR3 is 14 residues. Trimming took 3 bases from V and 15 from J; bases not matched to a gene: 11. The CDR3, as DNA: TGTGCCAGCAGCTTGAGGGCTAGCGGGGGAGATCTGTTCTTC. It is translated as CASSLRASGGDLFF.

The chain combines TRBV15 with TRBJ1-1, with no clear D. The CDR3 is 14 amino acids. V was trimmed by 0 bases and J by 8 bases, leaving 13 bases between them. Germline-derived CDR1 and CDR2 are LNHNV and YYDKDF (reference sequence). In DNA form, the CDR3 reads TGTGCCACCAGCAGAGATTGGAACCCAATCGAAGCTTTCTTT. Protein sequence: CATSRDWNPIEAFF.